This TCR beta chain derives from a study of regulatory T cells in long-lasting Graves disease. Time point denoted: newly diagnosed GD, antithyroid drugs for less than 3 months. RNA isolated from PBMCs was used to make the TCR library. The diagnosis of Graves' disease used American Thyroid Association guidelines. To make TCR beta libraries, researchers used iRepertoire HTBI primers and Arm-PCR of CDR3 regions. TCRdb re-called the multiplex PCR reads with MiXCR, one entry per CDR3 protein. This sample has under 700,000 distinct CDR3 sequences; around 16% occur once, and the top ten carry around a quarter. The table lists this clonotype with many counts. This CDR3 spans 13 amino acids. V was pared by 4 bases and J by 4 bases, with 2 bases of the junction left unmatched. CDR1 LGHDT and CDR2 YNNKEL come from the germline V gene (reference sequence). The same specimen was also included in a second study, on T cells in Graves' hyperthyroidism and ophthalmopathy. As reported in that work: With the HTBI primer set, the TCR CDR3 went through a first round of RT-PCR.

The rearrangement links TRBV3-1 to TRBJ2-7, with 9 bases matching TRBD1. The TCR comes from a woman aged 35-60 years with Graves disease. Sequences were derived from peripheral blood mononuclear cells (PBMCs), sampled at new diagnosis, from a patient treated with antithyroid drugs. The CDR3 spells CASSRGTGYEQYF. The CDR3 nucleotides are TGTGCCAGCAGCCGGGGGACAGGGTACGAGCAGTACTTC.